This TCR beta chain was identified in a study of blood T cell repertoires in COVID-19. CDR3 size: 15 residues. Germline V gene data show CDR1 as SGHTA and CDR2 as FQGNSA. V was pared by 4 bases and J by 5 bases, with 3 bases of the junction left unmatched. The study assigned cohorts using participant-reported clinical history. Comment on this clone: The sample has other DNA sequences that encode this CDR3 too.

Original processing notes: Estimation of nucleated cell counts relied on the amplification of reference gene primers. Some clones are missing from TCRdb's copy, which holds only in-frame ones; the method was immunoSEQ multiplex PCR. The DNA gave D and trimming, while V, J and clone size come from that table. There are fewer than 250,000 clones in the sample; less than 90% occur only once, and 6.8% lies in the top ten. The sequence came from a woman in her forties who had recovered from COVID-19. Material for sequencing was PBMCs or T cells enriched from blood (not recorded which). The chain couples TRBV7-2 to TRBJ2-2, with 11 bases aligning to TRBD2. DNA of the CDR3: TGTGCCAGCAGCTCGGGACTAGCGGAAACCGGGGAGCTGTTTTTT. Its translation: CASSSGLAETGELFF.